This T cell receptor (beta chain) was sequenced for a study of blood T cells in healthy people across ages. A second PCR of 7 to 11 cycles used a sample-barcoded 5' primer and a J-beta primer mix. MiXCR, run by TCRdb on the 5' RACE reads, gives a single entry per CDR3 protein. In the table there are hundreds of thousands of distinct CDR3 sequences, around 24% of which are singletons. The V and J ends lost 8 bases and 5 bases respectively, with 19 bases between them. The CDR3 sequence is 15 residues long. The sample also formed part of further work on T cells of mothers and their children.

The sequence derives from a boy aged 5-17 years in good health. V is TRBV12-3 or TRBV12-4 and J is TRBJ2-1; possibly TRBD1 or TRBD2 for D (6 bases each). Sequences were obtained from blood. CDR3 sequence: CASALGGSYDNEQFF. The DNA of the CDR3 is TGTGCCAGCGCCTTGGGGGGCTCCTACGACAATGAGCAGTTCTTC.